This T cell receptor beta chain was recovered during a study of post-analysis software for immune sequencing data. Findings and caveats of the study: With TRBV5-6, TRBV5-1 and TRBV20-1 included, about 5 TRBV segments were more frequent in patients than in controls. Controls significantly exceeded multiple sclerosis patients in normalized Chao1 diversity.

Of note for this clonotype: Its antigen is not identified.

The library was made from cDNA and included unique molecular identifiers. With about 0.95 to 11 million T cells as the source, 400,000 to 550,000 cDNA molecules resulted. In TCRdb, the PCR reads were re-called with MiXCR into one record per CDR3 protein. Among about 820,000 distinct CDR3 sequences listed, roughly 50% were seen once. Germline CDR1 reads SQVTM; CDR2 reads ANQGSEA. This CDR3 comprises 14 residues. V usage is TRBV29-1 and J usage is TRBJ2-4, with 8 bases matching TRBD1. The end of the DNA aligns better with TRBJ2-7, so the J call may be wrong. The clonotype comes from a girl aged 5-17 years with multiple sclerosis. The sample was blood. CDR3 in amino acids: CSVTADRVNHEQYF. Written as DNA, the CDR3 is TGCAGCGTCACCGCGGACAGGGTTAACCACGAGCAGTACTTC.